The entry below describes one T cell receptor beta chain. Its antigen remains unknown. Use of 60 Vbeta and 13 Jbeta primers characterized the PCR. TCRdb keeps only in-frame clones here, not all; method: immunoSEQ multiplex PCR. The profile covers around 65,000 clones, with around 79% appearing a single time and around 7% taken by the ten largest. The data belong to a study of cytomegalovirus exposure and HLA in healthy donors. Study findings and constraints: When a later analysis compared HLA-associated TCR beta chains with equally common others, the HLA-associated chains turned out to be more clonally expanded and to have lower generation probabilities. In vitro assays verified that a few CMV-associated chains recognized CMV antigens specifically.

From germline, CDR1 is MNHNY and CDR2 SVGAGI (reference sequence). CDR3 length: 15 amino acids. V gave up 6 bases and J gave up 3 bases, with 17 bases separating them. The chain carries TRBV6-6 and TRBJ1-2; perhaps TRBD1 as D (5 bases). Specimen: PBMCs. This sequence originates from a woman in her 30s in good health and CMV-seropositive. The CDR3: CASSPTRQTYYGYTF. The CDR3 DNA reads as TGTGCCAGCAGCCCAACCCGACAGACCTACTATGGCTACACCTTC.